This passage covers 18 T cell receptor beta chains from one sample sequenced in a study of blood T cell repertoires in COVID-19. Assay: immunoSEQ multiplex PCR; the TCRdb copy retains only in-frame clones and omits some. The sample carries about 53,000 clones, 65% to 80% recorded once. Sequenced material: peripheral blood. These receptors all come from a human donor with active or convalescent COVID-19. The donor label of this sample is uncertain.

The chain has TRBV9 and TRBJ2-7; the match to TRBD2 covers 7 bases. The CDR3 covers 14 residues. CDR1 is SGDLS, CDR2 YYNGEE, per germline. V gave up 0 bases and J gave up 2 bases; unmatched junction bases: 2. The CDR3 loop is CASSVVAGAYEQYF. The CDR3 nucleotides are TGTGCCAGCAGCGTAGTGGCGGGGGCCTACGAGCAGTACTTC.

This rearrangement joins TRBV7-3 to TRBJ2-4; a possible D gene is TRBD2 (5 bases). Germline CDR1 is SGHTA and CDR2 is FQGTGA. The V end lost 1 base, the J end lost 6 bases, and 7 bases lay between the germline ends. The CDR3 is 13 residues long. CDR3 in amino acids: CASSLNRGNIQYF. DNA for the CDR3: TGTGCCAGCAGCTTAAACCGGGGAAACATTCAGTACTTC.

The V and J genes are TRBV7-9 and TRBJ2-2; D might be TRBD2 (6 bases). Deletions cut 5 bases from V and 7 bases from J, with 11 bases between. The CDR3 runs to 13 residues. Germline V gene data show CDR1 as SEHNR and CDR2 as FQNEAQ (reference sequence). The chain's CDR3 is CASSPGEVGELFF. The CDR3 bases are TGTGCCAGCAGCCCGGGAGAGGTCGGGGAGCTGTTTTTT.

This chain links TRBV4-2 with TRBJ1-2; TRBD1 might be the D (5 bases). Germline V gene data show CDR1 as LGHNA and CDR2 as YNFKEQ. The V end lost 0 bases, the J end lost 4 bases, and 15 bases lay between the germline ends. The CDR3 covers 16 residues. CDR3 in DNA: TGTGCCAGCAGCCAAGAGTGGATACAGGACACCTATGGCTACACCTTC. Its protein product is CASSQEWIQDTYGYTF.

J is TRBJ2-5 and V is TRBV7-6, with D hard to call. V shed 5 bases and J shed 4 bases, with 11 bases lying between them. CDR3 length: 13 residues. Germline V gene sequence: CDR1 SGHVS, CDR2 FNYEAQ. Here the CDR3 DNA reads TGTGCCAGCAGCATGCGCGATGGAGAGACCCAGTACTTC. Translation: CASSMRDGETQYF. The variable domain in full, completed from reference TRBV7-6 and TRBJ2-5, reads GAGVSQSPRYKVTKRGQDVALRCDPISGHVSLYWYRQALGQGPEFLTYFNYEAQQDKSGLPNDRFSAERPEGSISTLTIQRTEQRDSAMYRCASSMRDGETQYFGPGTRLLVL.

The chain joins TRBV7-9 to TRBJ1-5; 9 positions agree with TRBD1. The germline V gene encodes CDR1 SEHNR and CDR2 FQNEAQ (reference sequence). V dropped 3 bases and J dropped 6; count of bases not matched to a gene: 9. This CDR3 is 16 amino acids long. In nucleotides, the CDR3 is TGTGCCAGCAGCTTCTACATACAGGGGGCGGTTCAGCCCCAGCATTTT. This translates into CASSFYIQGAVQPQHF.

The genes are TRBV5-1 and TRBJ2-6; TRBD1 agrees at 7 bases. Trimming removed 7 bases from V and 0 bases from J; junction bases left unmatched: 10. The CDR3 sequence is 17 residues long. The V gene's germline CDR1 is SGHRS and CDR2 YFSETQ. The CDR3 DNA reads TGCGCCAGCGGACCGGGACAGACCTCCTCTGGGGCCAACGTCCTGACTTTC. This sequence encodes CASGPGQTSSGANVLTF.

The rearrangement uses TRBV2 and TRBJ2-5; 14 bases are shared with TRBD2. The junction had 6 bases not matched to a gene; V was cut back by 8 bases and J by 4 bases. The CDR3 consists of 15 residues. Germline V gene data show CDR1 as SNHLY and CDR2 as FYNNEI. CDR3 amino acids: CASAPGLAGGETQYF. CDR3 bases: TGTGCCAGCGCCCCCGGACTAGCGGGAGGAGAGACCCAGTACTTC.

The V and J genes are TRBV5-3 and TRBJ1-4, with a tentative D call TRBD1 (6 bases). TRBV5-3 is marked as an open reading frame, function uncertain. CDR3 size: 14 residues. Trimming pared 4 bases from V and 0 bases from J, leaving 7 bases between. The CDR3 loop reads CARSEGATNEKLFF. The CDR3 DNA reads as TGTGCCAGAAGCGAGGGGGCAACTAATGAAAAACTGTTTTTT.

The chain carries TRBV7-3 and TRBJ2-1; TRBD2 might be the D (5 bases). Looked up from germline, CDR1 is SGHTA and CDR2 is FQGTGA. V was pared by 3 bases and J by 5 bases, with 11 bases between. The CDR3 is 14 amino acids. The chain's CDR3 is CASSFVGVHNEQFF. DNA for the CDR3: TGTGCCAGCAGCTTTGTGGGAGTGCACAATGAGCAGTTCTTC.

The genes are TRBV9 and TRBJ1-1; 9 bases fit TRBD1. After removal of 0 bases from V and 4 bases from J, the junction contained 7 bases not matched to a gene. The CDR3 spans 16 residues. The germline gives CDR1 SGDLS, CDR2 YYNGEE. This CDR3 reads CASSVGGGQGITEAFF. Written as DNA, the CDR3 is TGTGCCAGCAGCGTAGGCGGTGGACAGGGGATCACTGAAGCTTTCTTT.

The V call is TRBV29-1, the J call TRBJ2-5; unclear D gene. This CDR3 contains 12 residues. Trimming removed 3 bases from V and 4 bases from J, with 9 bases in between. The germline gives CDR1 SQVTM, CDR2 ANQGSEA. The CDR3, as DNA: TGCAGCGTTGAGAACAAAAGAGAGACCCAGTACTTC. Translating it yields CSVENKRETQYF.

The chain is built from TRBV9 and TRBJ2-3; 12 bases are shared with TRBD2. CDR3 length: 15 amino acids. Per the germline V gene, CDR1 is SGDLS and CDR2 is YYNGEE. The ends lost 4 bases at V and 8 bases at J; junction bases unmatched: 8. CDR3 in DNA: TGTGCCAGCAGCTCGCGACTAGCGGGAGAGGCTACGCAGTATTTT. It translates to CASSSRLAGEATQYF.

The V gene is TRBV19, the J gene TRBJ2-7; 8 nucleotides agree with TRBD2. There are 15 residues in the CDR3. Germline V gives CDR1 LNHDA, CDR2 SQIVND (reference sequence). V shed 2 bases, J shed 8 bases, and the junction held 11 bases outside the gene matches. This chain's CDR3 is CASSILGSGTYQQYF. The CDR3 DNA reads as TGTGCCAGTAGTATACTAGGTAGCGGGACCTATCAGCAGTACTTC.

V and J are TRBV5-1 and TRBJ2-2; TRBD1 agrees at 10 bases. J was trimmed by 4 bases and V by 3 bases; bases with no gene match: 3. The CDR3 runs 15 residues. Germline V gives CDR1 SGHRS, CDR2 YFSETQ. CDR3 sequence: CASSSTGGRTGELFF. For the CDR3, the DNA is TGCGCCAGCAGCTCGACAGGGGGCCGCACCGGGGAGCTGTTTTTT.

The gene calls are TRBV6-4 and TRBJ1-2; D is undetermined. V lost 6 bases and J lost 8, with 22 bases in between. The CDR3 spans 15 residues. Germline CDR1 MRHNA, CDR2 SNTAGT. The CDR3 sequence is CASSTSDAGPGGYTF. The CDR3 DNA reads as TGTGCCAGCAGCACCTCGGACGCCGGGCCGGGGGGCTACACCTTC.

This rearrangement joins TRBV3-1 (or the pseudogene TRBV3-2) to TRBJ2-3; D possibly corresponds to TRBD2 (7 bases). The V end was cut by 4 bases, the J end by 0 bases, with 17 bases between. Per germline, CDR1 LGHDT and CDR2 YNNKEL (reference sequence). This CDR3 region has 17 residues. CDR3 loop: CASSPTGGGGSTDTQYF. The DNA for the CDR3 is TGTGCCAGCAGCCCGACCGGGGGCGGGGGTAGCACAGATACGCAGTATTTT.

The chain carries TRBV4-3 and TRBJ2-2; no clear D gene. V was trimmed by 0 bases and J by 2 bases, leaving 13 bases between them. The CDR3 is 17 residues long. Germline lookup yields CDR1 LGHNA and CDR2 YSLEER. The CDR3 bases are TGCGCCAGCAGCCAAGATTTTCTGGGCAGCAACACCGGGGAGCTGTTTTTT. Protein product: CASSQDFLGSNTGELFF.